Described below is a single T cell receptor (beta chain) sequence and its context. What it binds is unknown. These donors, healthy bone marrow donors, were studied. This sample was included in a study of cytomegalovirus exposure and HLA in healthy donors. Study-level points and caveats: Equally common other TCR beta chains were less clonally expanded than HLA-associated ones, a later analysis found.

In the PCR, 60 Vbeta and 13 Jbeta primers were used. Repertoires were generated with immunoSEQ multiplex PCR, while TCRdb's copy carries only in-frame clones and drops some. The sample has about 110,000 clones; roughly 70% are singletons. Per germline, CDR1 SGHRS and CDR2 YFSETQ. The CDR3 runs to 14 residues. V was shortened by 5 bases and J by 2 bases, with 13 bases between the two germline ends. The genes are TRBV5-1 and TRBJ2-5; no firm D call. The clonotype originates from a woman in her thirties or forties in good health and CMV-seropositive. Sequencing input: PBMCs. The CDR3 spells CASSGIRRQETQYF. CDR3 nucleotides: TGCGCCAGCAGTGGTATTAGGCGGCAAGAGACCCAGTACTTC.